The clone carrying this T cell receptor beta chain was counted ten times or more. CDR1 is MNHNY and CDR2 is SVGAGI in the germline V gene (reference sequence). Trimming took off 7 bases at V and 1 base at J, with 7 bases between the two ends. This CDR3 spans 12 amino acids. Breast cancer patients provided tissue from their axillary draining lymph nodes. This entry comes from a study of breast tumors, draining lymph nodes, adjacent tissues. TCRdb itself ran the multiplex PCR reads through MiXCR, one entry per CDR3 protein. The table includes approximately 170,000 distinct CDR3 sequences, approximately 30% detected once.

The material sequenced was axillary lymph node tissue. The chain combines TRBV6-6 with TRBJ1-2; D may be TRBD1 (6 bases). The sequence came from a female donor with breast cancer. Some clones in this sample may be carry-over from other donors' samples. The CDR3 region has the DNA TGTGCCAGCAAGGGGGTTAACTATGGCTACACCTTC. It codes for CASKGVNYGYTF.